The clone carrying this T cell receptor (beta chain) was observed a few times. Its matching antigen is unknown. From the reads, TCRdb called clonotypes with MiXCR, one entry per CDR3 protein. Of approximately 76,000 distinct CDR3 sequences in the sample, approximately 40% are singletons; the top ten hold roughly 93%. The data were taken from a study of T cell repertoires in cytomegalovirus infection. Overall study: In the study, CMV epitopes included recently identified HLA-C-restricted and well-studied HLA-B-restricted ones. Indications of both CMV infection and matching HLA type were provided by public TCR beta signatures. The study, taken as a whole, reports: CMV-specific TCR beta clonotypes restricted by HLA-C were the ones dominating the ex vivo response. Public TCR beta family frequency separated CMV-and-HLA carriers, including in an independent cohort.

Germline V CDR1 and CDR2: DFQATT, SNEGSKA (reference sequence). V gave up 0 bases and J gave up 3 bases, with 24 bases separating them. The CDR3 extends over 18 amino acids. This material consisted of CD8+ T cells from cultured PBMCs, taken from culture after CMV antigen stimulation. J is TRBJ2-7 and V is TRBV20-1; either TRBD1 or TRBD2 may fit D (5 bases each). The origin of this receptor is a human donor in good health (CMV status not recorded). Some clones in this sample may be carry-over from other donors' samples. The CDR3 bases are TGCAGTGCTAGAGATTCAATAGAGGGGTTGGGATGGGGCTACGAGCAGTACTTC. This encodes CSARDSIEGLGWGYEQYF.